This T cell receptor (beta chain) was identified during a study of blood T cell repertoires in COVID-19. This clone has just one count. The V gene's germline CDR1 is SGDLS and CDR2 YYNGEE. Trimming stripped 0 bases from V and 1 base from J, with 10 bases between. There are 15 residues in the CDR3. Assay used: immunoSEQ multiplex PCR; TCRdb lists only in-frame clones, some missing. The sample has 150,000 or so clones, about 80% seen once. The chain couples TRBV9 to TRBJ1-1; D remains unclear. This sequence was found in an elderly woman with acute or convalescent COVID-19. The source material was peripheral blood. As DNA, the CDR3 is TGTGCCAGCAGCGTAGGTGGCCGATCGAACACTGAAGCTTTCTTT. It yields the protein CASSVGGRSNTEAFF.